The rows below give T cell receptor beta chains drawn from one sample of a study of T cells in Graves' hyperthyroidism and ophthalmopathy. TCRdb independently ran MiXCR on the multiplex PCR reads; one entry per CDR3 protein. In the table there are around 690,000 distinct CDR3 sequences, 17% of which are singletons. The source material was blood. These receptors were collected from a man over 45 with Graves' hyperthyroidism. Both conserved end residues are part of each CDR3. A D gene is named only where the DNA matches it firmly. Clone size is not always given. Where it is, it says once, few, many or a class for expanded clones.

d_gene: .; j_gene: TRBJ1-1; abundance: many; v_gene: TRBV11-2; CDR3nt: TGTGCCAGCAGCTTACAGCAGGGTAACACTGAAGCTTTCTTT; CDR3aa: CASSLQQGNTEAFF
d_gene: .; j_gene: TRBJ1-2; abundance: .; v_gene: TRBV12-3/TRBV12-4; CDR3nt: TGTGCCAGCAGTTCTCCCATGACAGGACGATATGGCTACACCTTC; CDR3aa: CASSSPMTGRYGYTF
d_gene: TRBD2; j_gene: TRBJ2-1; abundance: .; v_gene: TRBV4-2; CDR3nt: TGTGCCAGCAGCCAAGATGGCGGGAGGGGGAATGAGCAGTTCTTC; CDR3aa: CASSQDGGRGNEQFF
d_gene: TRBD1; j_gene: TRBJ2-2; abundance: few; v_gene: TRBV10-3; CDR3nt: TGTGCCATCAGTCCGGACAGGGGGTCCCGGGAGCTGTTTTTT; CDR3aa: CAISPDRGSRELFF
d_gene: .; j_gene: TRBJ1-4; abundance: many; v_gene: TRBV15; CDR3nt: TGTGCCACCAGCAGAGATCCAGGGACAACTAATGAAAAACTGTTTTTT; CDR3aa: CATSRDPGTTNEKLFF
d_gene: .; j_gene: TRBJ1-4; abundance: many; v_gene: TRBV6-1; CDR3nt: TGTGCCAGCAAAGGGCCGAATGAAAAACTGTTTTTT; CDR3aa: CASKGPNEKLFF
d_gene: .; j_gene: TRBJ1-5; abundance: .; v_gene: TRBV12-3/TRBV12-4; CDR3nt: TGTGCCAGCAGTCCCCAAACTAATCAGCCCCAGCATTTT; CDR3aa: CASSPQTNQPQHF
d_gene: .; j_gene: TRBJ2-7; abundance: .; v_gene: TRBV28; CDR3nt: TGTGCCAGCACCGTGAGTGGCTCCTACGAGCAGTACTTC; CDR3aa: CASTVSGSYEQYF
d_gene: .; j_gene: TRBJ2-5; abundance: .; v_gene: TRBV5-5; CDR3nt: TGTGCCAGCAGCTTGGGGGTGGGTGGTCAAGAGACCCAGTACTTC; CDR3aa: CASSLGVGGQETQYF
d_gene: .; j_gene: TRBJ2-5; abundance: many; v_gene: TRBV13; CDR3nt: TGTGCCAGCAGCTTAGGCCATGTGGTTGGGCCACAAGAGACCCAGTACTTC; CDR3aa: CASSLGHVVGPQETQYF
d_gene: TRBD1; j_gene: TRBJ1-5; abundance: .; v_gene: TRBV27; CDR3nt: TGTGCCAGCAGTTTATTTCGTCCAGGGGGATACAGCAATCAGCCCCAGCATTTT; CDR3aa: CASSLFRPGGYSNQPQHF
d_gene: TRBD1; j_gene: TRBJ1-5; abundance: many; v_gene: TRBV28; CDR3nt: TGTGCCAGCAGCCTAACAGGGGGCTGGCAGCCCCAGCATTTT; CDR3aa: CASSLTGGWQPQHF
d_gene: .; j_gene: TRBJ1-1; abundance: .; v_gene: TRBV20-1; CDR3nt: TGCAGTGCTTCGATTAACACTGAAGCTTTCTTT; CDR3aa: CSASINTEAFF
d_gene: .; j_gene: TRBJ2-3; abundance: few; v_gene: TRBV5-1; CDR3nt: TGCGCCAGCAGTCATCAGGGAGGCGGCACAGATACGCAGTATTTT; CDR3aa: CASSHQGGGTDTQYF
d_gene: TRBD2; j_gene: TRBJ2-1; abundance: .; v_gene: TRBV12-3/TRBV12-4; CDR3nt: TGTGCCAGCAGTTTATTTTCGGGAACTAGCGGGTCTCAGTACAATGAGCAGTTCTTC; CDR3aa: CASSLFSGTSGSQYNEQFF
d_gene: TRBD2; j_gene: TRBJ2-5; abundance: few; v_gene: TRBV20-1; CDR3nt: TGCAGTGCACCTAATCCCGGGACTAGCGGAGAGACCCAGTACTTC; CDR3aa: CSAPNPGTSGETQYF
d_gene: TRBD2; j_gene: TRBJ2-7; abundance: many; v_gene: TRBV28; CDR3nt: TGTGCCAGCGATACGGGGGGGCTAGCGGGAGGGCCCTCCTACGAGCAGTACTTC; CDR3aa: CASDTGGLAGGPSYEQYF
d_gene: .; j_gene: TRBJ1-1; abundance: many; v_gene: TRBV29-1; CDR3nt: TGCAGCGTTGAGCGCCAACAGAACACTGAAGCTTTCTTT; CDR3aa: CSVERQQNTEAFF
d_gene: TRBD1; j_gene: TRBJ1-2; abundance: few; v_gene: TRBV7-9; CDR3nt: TGTGCCAGCAGCTTAGCGGGACAGCTCTATGGCTACACCTTC; CDR3aa: CASSLAGQLYGYTF
d_gene: .; j_gene: TRBJ1-1; abundance: many; v_gene: TRBV27; CDR3nt: TGTGCCAGCAGTTTCAGCCAGAACACTGAAGCTTTCTTT; CDR3aa: CASSFSQNTEAFF
d_gene: .; j_gene: TRBJ2-1; abundance: .; v_gene: TRBV6-5; CDR3nt: TGTGCCAGCAGTTACTCAAGCCGGGGGAACGGGTTCTTC; CDR3aa: CASSYSSRGNGFF
d_gene: TRBD1; j_gene: TRBJ1-2; abundance: many; v_gene: TRBV6-5; CDR3nt: TGTGCCAGCAGAAACGACAGGGGGCTTGGCTACACCTTC; CDR3aa: CASRNDRGLGYTF
d_gene: .; j_gene: TRBJ2-7; abundance: many; v_gene: TRBV2; CDR3nt: TGTGCCATCTTAAAGGGGGGCAGGGGTAGGTCTGCCGAGCAGTACTTC; CDR3aa: CAILKGGRGRSAEQYF
d_gene: .; j_gene: TRBJ2-1; abundance: many; v_gene: TRBV27; CDR3nt: TGTGCCAGCAGTTTATCACCCCTAGGGGGGGAGGATGAGCAGTTCTTC; CDR3aa: CASSLSPLGGEDEQFF
d_gene: TRBD2; j_gene: TRBJ2-1; abundance: many; v_gene: TRBV7-9; CDR3nt: TGTGCCAGCAGCTTAAGCGTTGCGGGAGGGCCCTACAATGAGCAGTTCTTC; CDR3aa: CASSLSVAGGPYNEQFF
d_gene: .; j_gene: TRBJ2-5; abundance: many; v_gene: TRBV6-1; CDR3nt: TGTGCCAGCCTCCCGGGTGGTTTGGATGAAGAGACCCAGTACTTC; CDR3aa: CASLPGGLDEETQYF
d_gene: .; j_gene: TRBJ1-5; abundance: few; v_gene: TRBV30; CDR3nt: TGTGCCTGGAGTCCCCTTGGTCAGCCCCAGCATTTT; CDR3aa: CAWSPLGQPQHF
d_gene: TRBD1; j_gene: TRBJ2-1; abundance: few; v_gene: TRBV19; CDR3nt: TGTGCCAGTAGTATAGATATTTCGGACAGGGTCTACAATGAGCAGTTCTTC; CDR3aa: CASSIDISDRVYNEQFF
d_gene: TRBD1; j_gene: TRBJ2-1; abundance: many; v_gene: TRBV7-3; CDR3nt: TGTGCCAGCAGCTTCGGGACAGGGGGCATCAATGAGCAGTTCTTC; CDR3aa: CASSFGTGGINEQFF